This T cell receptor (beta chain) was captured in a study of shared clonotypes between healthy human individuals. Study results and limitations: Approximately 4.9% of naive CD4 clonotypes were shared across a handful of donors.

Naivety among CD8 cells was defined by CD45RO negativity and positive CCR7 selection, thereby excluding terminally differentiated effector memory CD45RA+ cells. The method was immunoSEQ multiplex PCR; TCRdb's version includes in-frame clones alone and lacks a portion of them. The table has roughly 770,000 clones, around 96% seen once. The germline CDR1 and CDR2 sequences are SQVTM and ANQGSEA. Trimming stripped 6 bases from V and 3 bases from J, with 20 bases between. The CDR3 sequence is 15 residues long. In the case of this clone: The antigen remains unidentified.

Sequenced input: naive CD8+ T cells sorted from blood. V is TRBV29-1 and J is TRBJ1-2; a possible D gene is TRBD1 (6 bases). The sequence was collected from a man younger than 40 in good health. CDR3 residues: CSVKLIRTDYYGYTF. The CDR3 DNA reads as TGCAGCGTAAAATTAATCCGGACAGACTACTATGGCTACACCTTC.